The clone carrying this TCR beta chain has just a few counts. The CDR3 length is 15 residues. The V gene lost 6 bases and the J gene lost 2 bases, with 15 bases spanning the gap. Unique molecular identifiers were incorporated into the prepared TCRbeta library. TCRdb used MiXCR to reprocess the PCR reads, holding one entry per CDR3 protein. Among 450,000 to 500,000 distinct CDR3 sequences listed, under 15% were seen once. The data were taken from a study of T-cell reconstitution after alpha-beta-depleted transplantation in children. The TCR was taken from a human donor who donated a stem cell graft to a child with combined immunodeficiency. The chain links TRBV12-3 or TRBV12-4 to TRBJ2-3; TRBD1 or TRBD2 may be the D gene (5 bases each). This sample comprised PBMCs from the stem cell graft donor, obtained from the stem cell graft. DNA for the CDR3: TGTGCCAGCAGCCGATCGGGACGGACCACAGATACGCAGTATTTT. Protein sequence: CASSRSGRTTDTQYF.